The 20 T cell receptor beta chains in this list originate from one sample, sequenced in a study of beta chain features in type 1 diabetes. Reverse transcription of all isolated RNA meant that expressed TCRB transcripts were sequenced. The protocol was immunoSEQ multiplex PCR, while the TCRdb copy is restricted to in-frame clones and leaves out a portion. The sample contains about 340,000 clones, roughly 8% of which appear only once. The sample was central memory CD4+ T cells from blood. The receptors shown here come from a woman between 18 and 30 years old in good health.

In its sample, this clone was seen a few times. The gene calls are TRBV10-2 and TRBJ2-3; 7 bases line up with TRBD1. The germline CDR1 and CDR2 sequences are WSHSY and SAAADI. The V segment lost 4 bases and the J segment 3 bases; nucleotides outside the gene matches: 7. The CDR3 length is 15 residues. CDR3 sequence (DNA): TGCGCCAGCAGTGGACAGGGATTGGTAACAGATACGCAGTATTTT. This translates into CASSGQGLVTDTQYF.

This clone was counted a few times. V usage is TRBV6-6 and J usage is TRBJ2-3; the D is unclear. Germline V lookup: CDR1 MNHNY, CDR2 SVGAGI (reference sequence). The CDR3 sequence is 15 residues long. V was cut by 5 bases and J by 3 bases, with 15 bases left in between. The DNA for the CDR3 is TGTGCCAGCAGTGGTTTTGTAAAAATGACAGATACGCAGTATTTT. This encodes CASSGFVKMTDTQYF.

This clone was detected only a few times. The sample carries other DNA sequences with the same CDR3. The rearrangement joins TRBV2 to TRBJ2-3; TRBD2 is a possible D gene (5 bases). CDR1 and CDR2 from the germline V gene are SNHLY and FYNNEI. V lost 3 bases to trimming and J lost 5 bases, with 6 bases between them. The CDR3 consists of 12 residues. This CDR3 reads CASSDRGDTQYF. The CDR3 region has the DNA TGTGCCAGCAGTGATCGGGGAGATACGCAGTATTTT.

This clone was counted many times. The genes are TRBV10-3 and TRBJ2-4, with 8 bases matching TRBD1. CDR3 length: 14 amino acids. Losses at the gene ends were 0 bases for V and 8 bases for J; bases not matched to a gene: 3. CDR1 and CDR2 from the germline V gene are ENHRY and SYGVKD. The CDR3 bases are TGTGCCATCAGTGAGTCGACAGGGGTAGACATTCAGTACTTC. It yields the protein CAISESTGVDIQYF.

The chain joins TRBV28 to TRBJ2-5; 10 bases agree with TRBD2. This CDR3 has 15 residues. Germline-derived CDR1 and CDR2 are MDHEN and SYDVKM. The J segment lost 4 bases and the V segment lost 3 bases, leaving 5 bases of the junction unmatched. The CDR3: CASSLTSGRRETQYF. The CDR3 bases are TGTGCCAGCAGTTTGACTAGCGGGCGAAGAGAGACCCAGTACTTC.

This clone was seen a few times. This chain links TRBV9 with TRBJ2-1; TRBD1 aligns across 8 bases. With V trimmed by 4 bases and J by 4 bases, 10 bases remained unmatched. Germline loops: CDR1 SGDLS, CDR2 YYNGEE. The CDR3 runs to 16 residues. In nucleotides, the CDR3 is TGTGCCAGCAGCCCCAGGGACAGGAACGATTACAATGAGCAGTTCTTC. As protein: CASSPRDRNDYNEQFF.

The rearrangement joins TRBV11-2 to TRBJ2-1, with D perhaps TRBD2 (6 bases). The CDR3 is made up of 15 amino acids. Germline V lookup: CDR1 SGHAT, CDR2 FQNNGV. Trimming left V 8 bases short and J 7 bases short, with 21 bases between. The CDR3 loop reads CASGRVAGRVNEQFF. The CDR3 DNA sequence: TGTGCCAGCGGCCGGGTGGCGGGAAGAGTAAATGAGCAGTTCTTC.

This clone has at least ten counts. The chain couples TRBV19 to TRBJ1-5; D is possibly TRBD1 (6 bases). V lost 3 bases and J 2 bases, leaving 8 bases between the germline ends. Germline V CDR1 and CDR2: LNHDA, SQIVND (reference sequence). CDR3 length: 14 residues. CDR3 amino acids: CASSMDSGNQPQHF. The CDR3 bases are TGTGCCAGTAGTATGGACAGCGGCAATCAGCCCCAGCATTTT. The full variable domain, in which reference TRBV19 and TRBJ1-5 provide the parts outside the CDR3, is DGGITQSPKYLFRKEGQNVTLSCEQNLNHDAMYWYRQDPGQGLRLIYYSQIVNDFQKGDIAEGYSVSREKKESFPLTVTSAQKNPTAFYLCASSMDSGNQPQHFGDGTRLSIL.

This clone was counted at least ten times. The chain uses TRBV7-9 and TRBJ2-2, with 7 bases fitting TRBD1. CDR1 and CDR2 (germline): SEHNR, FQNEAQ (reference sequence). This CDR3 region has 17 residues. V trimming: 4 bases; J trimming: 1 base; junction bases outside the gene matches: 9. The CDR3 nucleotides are TGTGCCAGCAGCTCCTCGACCCACAGGGGGAACACCGGGGAGCTGTTTTTT. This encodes CASSSSTHRGNTGELFF.

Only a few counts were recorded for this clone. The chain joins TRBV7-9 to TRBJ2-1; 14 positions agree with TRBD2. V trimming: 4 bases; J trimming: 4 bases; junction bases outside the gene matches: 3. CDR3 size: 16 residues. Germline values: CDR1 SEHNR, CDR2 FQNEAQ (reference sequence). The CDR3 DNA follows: TGTGCCAGCAGCTCGGGACTAGCGGGAGAGTACAATGAGCAGTTCTTC. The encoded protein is CASSSGLAGEYNEQFF. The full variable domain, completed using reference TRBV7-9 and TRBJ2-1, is DTGVSQNPRHKITKRGQNVTFRCDPISEHNRLYWYRQTLGQGPEFLTYFQNEAQLEKSRLLSDRFSAERPKGSFSTLEIQRTEQGDSAMYLCASSSGLAGEYNEQFFGPGTRLTVL.

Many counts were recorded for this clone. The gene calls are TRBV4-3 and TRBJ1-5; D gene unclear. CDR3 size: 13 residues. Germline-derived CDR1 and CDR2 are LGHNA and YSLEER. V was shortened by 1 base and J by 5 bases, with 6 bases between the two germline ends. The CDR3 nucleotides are TGCGCCAGCAGCCAAGTTGGATATCAGCCCCAGCATTTT. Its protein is CASSQVGYQPQHF.

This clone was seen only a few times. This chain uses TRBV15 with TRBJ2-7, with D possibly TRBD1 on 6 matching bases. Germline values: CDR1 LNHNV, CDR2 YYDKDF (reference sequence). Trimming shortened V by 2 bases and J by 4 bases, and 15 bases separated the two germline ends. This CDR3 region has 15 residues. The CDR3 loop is CATSRNTGLNYEQYF. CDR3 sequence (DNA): TGTGCCACCAGCAGAAATACAGGGTTGAATTACGAGCAGTACTTC.

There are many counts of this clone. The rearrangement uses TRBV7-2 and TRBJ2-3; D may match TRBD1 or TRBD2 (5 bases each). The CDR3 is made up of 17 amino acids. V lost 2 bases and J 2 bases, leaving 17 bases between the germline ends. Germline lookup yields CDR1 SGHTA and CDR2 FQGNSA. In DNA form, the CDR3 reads TGTGCCAGCAGCTTAAACCCGGGATTGGGGGACACAGATACGCAGTATTTT. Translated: CASSLNPGLGDTDTQYF.

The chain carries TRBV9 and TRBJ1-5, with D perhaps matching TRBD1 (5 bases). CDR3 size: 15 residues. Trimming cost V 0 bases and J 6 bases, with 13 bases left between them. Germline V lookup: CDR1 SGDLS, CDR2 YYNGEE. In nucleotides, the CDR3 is TGTGCCAGCAGCGTAGGAGGGGTAGACGGTCAGCCCCAGCATTTT. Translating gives CASSVGGVDGQPQHF.

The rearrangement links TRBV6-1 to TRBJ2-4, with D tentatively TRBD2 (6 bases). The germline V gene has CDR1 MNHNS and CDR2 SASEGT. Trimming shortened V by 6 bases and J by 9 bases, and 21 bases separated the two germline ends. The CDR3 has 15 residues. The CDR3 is CASSVKFSGDGIQYF. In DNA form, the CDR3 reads TGTGCCAGCAGCGTAAAGTTTTCGGGGGATGGCATTCAGTACTTC.

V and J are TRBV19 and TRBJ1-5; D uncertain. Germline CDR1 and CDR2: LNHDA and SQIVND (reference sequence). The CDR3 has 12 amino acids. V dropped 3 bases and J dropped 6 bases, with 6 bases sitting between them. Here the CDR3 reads CASSILGQPQHF. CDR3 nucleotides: TGTGCCAGTAGTATCCTGGGTCAGCCCCAGCATTTT.

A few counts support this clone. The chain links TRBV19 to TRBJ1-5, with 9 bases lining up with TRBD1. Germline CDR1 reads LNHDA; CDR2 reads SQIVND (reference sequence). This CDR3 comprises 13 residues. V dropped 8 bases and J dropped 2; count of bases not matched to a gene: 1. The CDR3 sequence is CASGDRGNQPQHF. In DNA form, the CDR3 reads TGTGCCAGTGGGGACAGGGGCAATCAGCCCCAGCATTTT.

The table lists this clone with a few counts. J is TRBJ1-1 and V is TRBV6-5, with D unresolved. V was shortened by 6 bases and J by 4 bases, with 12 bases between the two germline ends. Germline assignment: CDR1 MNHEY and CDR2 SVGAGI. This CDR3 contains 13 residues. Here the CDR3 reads CASSSVGSTEAFF. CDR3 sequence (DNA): TGTGCCAGCAGCTCCGTCGGGTCCACTGAAGCTTTCTTT.

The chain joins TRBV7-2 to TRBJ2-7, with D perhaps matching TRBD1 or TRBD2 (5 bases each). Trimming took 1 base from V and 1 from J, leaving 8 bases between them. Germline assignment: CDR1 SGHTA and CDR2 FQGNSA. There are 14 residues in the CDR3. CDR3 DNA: TGTGCCAGCAGCTTAGTCTGGGGGTCCTACGAGCAGTACTTC. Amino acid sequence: CASSLVWGSYEQYF.

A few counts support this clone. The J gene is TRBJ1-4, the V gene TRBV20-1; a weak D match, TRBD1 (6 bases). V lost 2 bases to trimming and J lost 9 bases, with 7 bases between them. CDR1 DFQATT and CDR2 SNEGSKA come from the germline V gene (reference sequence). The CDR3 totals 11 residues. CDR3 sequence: CSARQGQKLFF. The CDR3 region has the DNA TGCAGTGCTAGACAGGGGCAAAAACTGTTTTTT.